The following is a T cell receptor beta chain sequence with its context. The data are from a study of blood T cell repertoires in COVID-19. The V gene lost 7 bases and the J gene lost 6 bases, with 18 bases spanning the gap. Germline lookup yields CDR1 MNHEY and CDR2 SVGAGI. The CDR3 sequence is 14 residues long. TCRdb's table, derived via immunoSEQ multiplex PCR, lists solely in-frame clones and lacks some. Of 240,000 or so clones detected, approximately 84% appear once; the ten largest clones hold about 3%. This TCR came from a woman aged 25 to 39 who had recovered from COVID-19. What was sequenced was peripheral blood. The chain recombines TRBV6-5 with TRBJ1-2; perhaps TRBD1 as D (5 bases). The CDR3 DNA reads as TGTGCCAGCACAACCCAGGGAGGGGCGGATGGCTACACCTTC. Translation: CASTTQGGADGYTF.